The rows below give T cell receptor beta chains drawn from one sample of a study of T-cell reconstitution after alpha-beta-depleted transplantation in children. In TCRdb, the PCR reads were re-called with MiXCR into one record per CDR3 protein. Seen here are 490,000 or so distinct CDR3 sequences, under 15% observed once, and the top ten hold around 6.1%. The source material was PBMCs from the stem cell graft donor, sampled from the stem cell graft. These receptors all come from a human donor who donated a stem cell graft to a child with combined immunodeficiency. The CDR3 runs from the conserved cysteine through the conserved F or W. D genes are given only for firm matches. Not all rows give a size; the values are once, few, many and, for expanded clones, a class.

D	V	size	J	DNA	CDR3
TRBD1	TRBV29-1	few	TRBJ2-7	TGCAGCGTCCACCGACAGGGATCCTACGAGCAGTACTTC	CSVHRQGSYEQYF
-	TRBV12-3/TRBV12-4	-	TRBJ1-2	TGTGCCAGCTACGAGCAGGGTCATGGCTACACCTTC	CASYEQGHGYTF
TRBD1	TRBV6-1	many	TRBJ1-5	TGTGCCAGCAGTGGAGGGACAGGGGCACAGCCCCAGCATTTT	CASSGGTGAQPQHF
TRBD1	TRBV15	many	TRBJ2-1	TGTGCCACCAGCAGGAAGAGACAGGGGCTGGATGAGCAGTTCTTC	CATSRKRQGLDEQFF
-	TRBV20-1	-	TRBJ1-5	TGCAGTGCTAGGCCGGGACTTAGCAATCAGCCCCAGCATTTT	CSARPGLSNQPQHF
TRBD2	TRBV11-2	few	TRBJ2-3	TGTGCCAGCAGCTTGGGACTAGCGGGTCCCTATACGCAGTATTTT	CASSLGLAGPYTQYF
-	TRBV30	many	TRBJ2-1	TGTGCCTGGGGGGACTCTCGCCGAGATGATGAGCAGTTCTTC	CAWGDSRRDDEQFF
-	TRBV12-3/TRBV12-4	few	TRBJ2-2	TGTGCCAGCAGTTTAGATCGGGGAGGCACCGGGGAGCTGTTTTTT	CASSLDRGGTGELFF
TRBD2	TRBV24-1	few	TRBJ2-3	TGTGCCACCAGTGATCCGGGACTACTAGATACGCAGTATTTT	CATSDPGLLDTQYF
-	TRBV7-6	-	TRBJ2-5	TGTGCCAGCAGCTTAGATGTGGGTAGCCAAGAGACCCAGTACTTC	CASSLDVGSQETQYF
-	TRBV30	-	TRBJ2-7	TGTGCCTGGAGTAGGGAGGTGCTCCGGGAGCAGTACTTC	CAWSREVLREQYF
TRBD1	TRBV5-6	-	TRBJ2-4	TGTGCCAGCAGCTTCTCTGGACAGGGCAAAAACATTCAGTACTTC	CASSFSGQGKNIQYF
-	TRBV12-3/TRBV12-4	-	TRBJ1-3	TGTGCCAGCAGTTTCAATCCCGATCTTGCTGGAAACACCATATATTTT	CASSFNPDLAGNTIYF
TRBD2	TRBV7-8	few	TRBJ2-3	TGTGCCAGCAGCTTCGGGCGGGAGTCATTCAGGGCAGATACGCAGTATTTT	CASSFGRESFRADTQYF
-	TRBV3-1	-	TRBJ2-7	TGTGCCAGCAGGCACGCGGTGGACTCATCCTACGAGCAGTACTTC	CASRHAVDSSYEQYF
-	TRBV10-3	-	TRBJ1-1	TGTGCCATCAGTGAGGCAGGGCGGGGGGGAACTGAAGCTTTCTTT	CAISEAGRGGTEAFF